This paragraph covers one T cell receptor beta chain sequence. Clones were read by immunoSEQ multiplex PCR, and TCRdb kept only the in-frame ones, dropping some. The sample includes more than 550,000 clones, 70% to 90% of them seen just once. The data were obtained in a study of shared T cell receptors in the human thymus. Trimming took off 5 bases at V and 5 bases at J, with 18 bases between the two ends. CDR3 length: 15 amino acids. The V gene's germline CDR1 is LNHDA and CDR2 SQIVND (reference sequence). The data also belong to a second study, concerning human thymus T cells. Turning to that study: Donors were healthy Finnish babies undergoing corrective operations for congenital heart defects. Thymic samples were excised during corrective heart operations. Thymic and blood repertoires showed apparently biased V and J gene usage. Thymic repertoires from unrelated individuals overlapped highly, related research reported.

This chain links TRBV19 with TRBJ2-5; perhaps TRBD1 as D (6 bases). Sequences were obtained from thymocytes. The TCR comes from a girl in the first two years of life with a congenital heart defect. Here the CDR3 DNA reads TGTGCCAGTAGTGTCTATCAAGGGGGTGGGGAGACCCAGTACTTC. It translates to CASSVYQGGGETQYF.